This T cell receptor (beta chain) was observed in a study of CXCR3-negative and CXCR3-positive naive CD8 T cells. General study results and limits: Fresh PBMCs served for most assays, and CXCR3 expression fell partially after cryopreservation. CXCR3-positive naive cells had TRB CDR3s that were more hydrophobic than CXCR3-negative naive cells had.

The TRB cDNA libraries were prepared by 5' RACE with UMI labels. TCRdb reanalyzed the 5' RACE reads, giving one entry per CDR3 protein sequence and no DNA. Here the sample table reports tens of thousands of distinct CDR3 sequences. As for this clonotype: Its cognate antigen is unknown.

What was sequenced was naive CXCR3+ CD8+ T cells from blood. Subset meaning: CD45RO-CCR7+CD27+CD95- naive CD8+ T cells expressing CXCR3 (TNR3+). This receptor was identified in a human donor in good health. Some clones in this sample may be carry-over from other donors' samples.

The CDR3 is CAISNPGRNSDTQYF. This rearrangement joins TRBV6-2 or TRBV6-3 to TRBJ2-3; the TCRdb call, TRBD1, lacks DNA for checking. CDR3 length: 15 residues. Germline V lookup: CDR1 MNHEY, CDR2 SVGEGT.